These 3 T cell receptor beta chains share one sample of origin, sequenced in a study of blood T cells in healthy people across ages. Then a second PCR, running roughly 7 to 11 cycles, was carried out with a sample-barcoded 5' primer and a J-beta primer mix. TCRdb reprocessed the 5' RACE reads with MiXCR, giving one entry per CDR3 protein. The sample lists over 950,000 distinct CDR3 sequences, roughly half occurring once. Sequencing was performed on blood. These receptor sequences come from a woman aged 55-69 years in good health.

This clonotype was counted between two and nine times. This chain connects TRBV7-6 to TRBJ1-1, with 7 positions matching TRBD1. There are 14 residues in the CDR3. V was clipped by 5 bases and J by 5 bases; unmatched bases: 8. CDR1 SGHVS and CDR2 FNYEAQ come from the germline V gene. The CDR3, as DNA: TGTGCCAGCAGCCGGAGGGAGGGGGCGACTGAAGCTTTCTTT. This codes for CASSRREGATEAFF.

This chain uses TRBV12-3 or TRBV12-4 with TRBJ2-1; 8 bases are shared with TRBD1. After removal of 5 bases from V and 8 bases from J, the junction contained 8 bases not matched to a gene. The CDR3 is 14 residues long. The CDR3 nucleotides read TGTGCCAGCAGTGTGGACAGGGTCCGGGATGAGCAGTTCTTC. It is translated as CASSVDRVRDEQFF.

This clonotype appeared a few times. This chain joins TRBV5-5 and TRBJ1-4; TRBD1 agrees at 9 bases. With V trimmed by 0 bases and J by 8 bases, 2 bases remained unmatched. Germline loops: CDR1 SGHKS, CDR2 YYEKEE (reference sequence). The CDR3 consists of 14 residues. In DNA, the CDR3 is TGTGCCAGCAGCTTGGGGACAGGGGACGAAAAACTGTTTTTT. This codes for CASSLGTGDEKLFF.